Each of the 22 T cell receptor beta chains below was sequenced from the same sample in a study of vaccination and CD4 T cells after COVID-19. The antigens of these receptors remain unknown. Cultured CD4+ T-cell DNA underwent Oncomine TCR Beta short-read sequencing. TCRdb passed the PCR reads through MiXCR, listing each CDR3 protein once. This table has under 4,500 distinct CDR3 sequences, roughly 17% appearing once. The treatment is: roughly 11-day PBMC culture with coronavirus spike peptide pools or control peptides (ViraFEST assay). Sequencing was carried out using CD4+ T cells from blood, cultured in vitro. These receptors originate from a human donor who had recovered from COVID-19.

V is TRBV5-1 and J is TRBJ2-5; D possibly corresponds to TRBD1 (6 bases). The CDR3 contains 15 residues. The V end lost 0 bases, the J end lost 5 bases, and 14 bases lay between the germline ends. Germline CDR1 reads SGHRS; CDR2 reads YFSETQ. The CDR3 DNA reads as TGCGCCAGCAGCTTGGGTACAGGGTCGCAGGAGACCCAGTACTTC. This gives the protein CASSLGTGSQETQYF.

Within the sample, this clonotype is medium-sized (0.01 to 0.1%). The V and J genes are TRBV2 and TRBJ1-2; a weak D match, TRBD1 (5 bases). CDR1 and CDR2 from the germline V gene are SNHLY and FYNNEI. V lost 10 bases and J lost 2, with 17 bases in between. CDR3 length equals 14 residues. In DNA, the CDR3 is TGTGCCAACAAAAAAGGGGCTGCAAACTATGGCTACACCTTC. Encoded protein: CANKKGAANYGYTF.

DNA of the CDR3: TGTGCCAGCAGTTACGCGGGGTGGAACGAGCAGTACTTC. Amino acids: CASSYAGWNEQYF. V is TRBV6-5 and J is TRBJ2-7; D might be TRBD2 (6 bases). This CDR3 contains 13 residues. V was trimmed by 2 bases and J by 5 bases, leaving 10 bases between them. Germline V gene lookup returns CDR1 MNHEY and CDR2 SVGAGI.

There are a few counts of this clonotype. V and J are TRBV6-4 and TRBJ2-2; D unresolved. V was pared by 3 bases and J by 5 bases, with 16 bases between. The CDR3 is 16 amino acids. The germline CDR1 and CDR2 sequences are MRHNA and SNTAGT. CDR3 sequence reads: CASSESGVLRTGELFF. The DNA of the CDR3 is TGTGCCAGCAGTGAAAGTGGGGTTTTGAGGACCGGGGAGCTGTTTTTT.

This clonotype was picked up a small number of times. The rearrangement joins TRBV7-6 to TRBJ2-2, with D tentatively TRBD1 (5 bases). V gave up 5 bases and J gave up 5 bases, with 15 bases separating them. Germline V gene sequence: CDR1 SGHVS, CDR2 FNYEAQ. The CDR3 length is 15 residues. Here the CDR3 DNA reads TGTGCCAGCAGCGTACAGCCCCAGGGAACCGGGGAGCTGTTTTTT. Its translation: CASSVQPQGTGELFF. The full variable domain, in which reference TRBV7-6 and TRBJ2-2 provide the parts outside the CDR3, is GAGVSQSPRYKVTKRGQDVALRCDPISGHVSLYWYRQALGQGPEFLTYFNYEAQQDKSGLPNDRFSAERPEGSISTLTIQRTEQRDSAMYRCASSVQPQGTGELFFGEGSRLTVL.

This clonotype was seen more than once but under ten times. The rearrangement links TRBV18 to TRBJ2-3; maybe TRBD1 (6 bases). This CDR3 contains 14 residues. Per the germline V gene, CDR1 is KGHSH and CDR2 is LQKENI. V lost 2 bases to trimming and J lost 2 bases, with 8 bases between them. The CDR3, as DNA: TGTGCCAGCTCACCAACAGGGACCACAGATACGCAGTATTTT. Amino acid sequence: CASSPTGTTDTQYF.

The chain is built from TRBV11-3 and TRBJ1-1; no clear D. Trimming left V 3 bases short and J 3 bases short, with 8 bases between. Per the germline V gene, CDR1 is SGHNT and CDR2 is YENEEA. The CDR3 is made up of 13 amino acids. CDR3 DNA: TGTGCCAGCAGCTTGCTCCGGGACACTGAAGCTTTCTTT. Its protein product is CASSLLRDTEAFF.

V gene TRBV6-1 combines with J gene TRBJ2-5; no reliable D call. CDR1 and CDR2 from the germline V gene are MNHNS and SASEGT. The V end lost 3 bases, the J end lost 3 bases, and 8 bases lay between the germline ends. There are 13 residues in the CDR3. The CDR3 DNA follows: TGTGCCAGCAGTGAGAACTACAAAGAGACCCAGTACTTC. Amino acid sequence: CASSENYKETQYF.

This clonotype counts as medium-sized (0.01 to 0.1%). This chain connects TRBV11-2 to TRBJ1-2; D call uncertain. This CDR3 spans 15 amino acids. Trimming pared 4 bases from V and 4 bases from J, leaving 16 bases between. Germline CDR1 and CDR2: SGHAT and FQNNGV. The CDR3 is CASSSYLRVSYGYTF. CDR3 DNA: TGTGCCAGCAGCTCGTATCTCCGGGTCTCCTATGGCTACACCTTC.

Sample share makes this clonotype medium-sized. This chain uses TRBV24-1 with TRBJ1-5; D remains ambiguous. V shed 4 bases and J shed 0 bases, with 6 bases lying between them. This CDR3 region has 14 residues. Germline V gene sequence: CDR1 KGHDR, CDR2 SFDVKD. CDR3 nucleotide sequence: TGTGCCACCAGTGACCCCTATAGCAATCAGCCCCAGCATTTT. It is translated as CATSDPYSNQPQHF.

The rearrangement links TRBV6-1 to TRBJ1-4; D remains ambiguous. Germline assignment: CDR1 MNHNS and CDR2 SASEGT. The CDR3 loop spans 13 amino acids. V was trimmed by 10 bases and J by 0 bases, leaving 9 bases between them. CDR3 coding DNA: TGTGCCACTCGGGGTGCAACTAATGAAAAACTGTTTTTT. Amino acid sequence: CATRGATNEKLFF.

This clonotype was found once. With a much larger clone just one base away, this may be a read error. The chain employs TRBV7-9 and TRBJ1-2; 7 nucleotides align to TRBD1. CDR1 SEHNR and CDR2 FQNEAQ come from the germline V gene (reference sequence). This CDR3 contains 14 residues. The CDR3 spells CASSLGGNRGGYAF. DNA for the CDR3: TGTGCCAGCAGCTTAGGAGGGAACAGGGGTGGCTACGCCTTC.

Written as DNA, the CDR3 is TGCAGTGCTAACTCCCCCTATACCTACAATGAGCAGTTCTTC. Translated: CSANSPYTYNEQFF. The J gene is TRBJ2-1, the V gene TRBV20-1; no reliable D call. V dropped 4 bases and J dropped 2 bases, with 12 bases sitting between them. CDR1 and CDR2 from the germline V gene are DFQATT and SNEGSKA (reference sequence). The CDR3 has 14 residues.

The V and J genes are TRBV7-9 and TRBJ2-2; 7 bases fit TRBD1. The CDR3 has 16 amino acids. V lost 3 bases and J lost 2; bases outside the gene matches: 6. Germline values: CDR1 SEHNR, CDR2 FQNEAQ (reference sequence). The CDR3 nucleotides read TGTGCCAGCAGCTTCCCCGGGACAGTAAACACCGGGGAGCTGTTTTTT. It codes for CASSFPGTVNTGELFF. Full variable domain (rest looked up from reference TRBV7-9 and TRBJ2-2): DTGVSQNPRHKITKRGQNVTFRCDPISEHNRLYWYRQTLGQGPEFLTYFQNEAQLEKSRLLSDRFSAERPKGSFSTLEIQRTEQGDSAMYLCASSFPGTVNTGELFFGEGSRLTVL.

A note on this clonotype: It may be a read error: a sequence one base away is much more abundant. The rearrangement links TRBV6-1 to TRBJ1-1, with 8 bases identical to TRBD1. The CDR3 sequence is 13 residues long. From germline, CDR1 is MNHNS and CDR2 SASEGT. CDR3 in amino acids: CAGSGQGATEAFF. As DNA, the CDR3 is TGTGCCGGCAGTGGGCAGGGGGCTACTGAAGCTTTCTTT.

Note on this clonotype: This may stem from a read error, because a much larger clone lies one nucleotide away. V usage is TRBV20-1 and J usage is TRBJ2-7, with D possibly being TRBD1 (5 bases). Germline CDR1 reads DFQATT; CDR2 reads SNEGSKA (reference sequence). CDR3 length: 15 residues. Trimming cost V 6 bases and J 3 bases, with 21 bases left between them. CDR3 in amino acids: CSAYSQGKIFYEQYF. CDR3 in DNA: TGCAGTGCCTACAGCCAGGGCAAGATATTCTACGAGCAGTACTTC.

The DNA for the CDR3 is TGCGCCAGCAGCCTACAGGGAACTAGCACAGATACGCAGTATTTT. Amino acids: CASSLQGTSTDTQYF. The J gene is TRBJ2-3, the V gene TRBV10-2; D may be TRBD1 (6 bases). V lost 6 bases to trimming and J lost 0 bases, with 13 bases between them. The CDR3 covers 15 residues. Germline V gives CDR1 WSHSY, CDR2 SAAADI.

This clonotype was picked up a small number of times. The rearrangement uses TRBV20-1 and TRBJ2-1; 7 bases line up with TRBD2. The CDR3 is 14 residues long. Germline V gene data show CDR1 as DFQATT and CDR2 as SNEGSKA (reference sequence). J lost 8 bases, V lost 0 bases, and 7 bases had no gene match. CDR3 residues: CSARDPGLWDEQFF. The CDR3 DNA follows: TGCAGTGCTAGAGACCCGGGACTATGGGATGAGCAGTTCTTC.

In its sample, this clonotype was seen a few times. This chain joins TRBV5-1 and TRBJ1-1; D not resolved. The germline V and J ends were trimmed by 0 bases and 1 base, with 7 bases remaining between them. CDR3 length: 14 amino acids. CDR1 and CDR2 (germline): SGHRS, YFSETQ. As DNA, the CDR3 is TGCGCCAGCAGCTTGGGACGGGAGAACACTGAAGCTTTCTTT. Its translation: CASSLGRENTEAFF.

By its share, this clonotype is medium-sized. The V gene is TRBV12-3 or TRBV12-4, the J gene TRBJ1-6; D gene ambiguous. This CDR3 contains 13 residues. The V end was cut by 10 bases, the J end by 7 bases, with 14 bases between. CDR3 protein: CATSLLGNSPLHF. DNA for the CDR3: TGTGCCACCAGCCTCCTCGGGAATTCACCCCTCCACTTT.

V and J are TRBV7-3 and TRBJ1-1; 7 bases match TRBD1. V was pared by 3 bases and J by 5 bases, with 12 bases of the junction left unmatched. The CDR3 is 16 amino acids. Germline V CDR1 and CDR2: SGHTA, FQGTGA. CDR3 sequence reads: CASSFARQGVGTEAFF. The CDR3 nucleotides read TGTGCCAGCAGCTTCGCCCGACAGGGAGTGGGGACTGAAGCTTTCTTT.

This clonotype is categorized as large. This chain uses TRBV10-3 with TRBJ1-2; 7 nucleotides agree with TRBD1. After removal of 10 bases from V and 0 bases from J, the junction contained 20 bases not matched to a gene. The CDR3 is 18 amino acids. Germline loops: CDR1 ENHRY, CDR2 SYGVKD. DNA of the CDR3: TGTGCCACCACCAGGGGGTCCTCTCAGTACGGTCCTAACTATGGCTACACCTTC. Its protein is CATTRGSSQYGPNYGYTF.